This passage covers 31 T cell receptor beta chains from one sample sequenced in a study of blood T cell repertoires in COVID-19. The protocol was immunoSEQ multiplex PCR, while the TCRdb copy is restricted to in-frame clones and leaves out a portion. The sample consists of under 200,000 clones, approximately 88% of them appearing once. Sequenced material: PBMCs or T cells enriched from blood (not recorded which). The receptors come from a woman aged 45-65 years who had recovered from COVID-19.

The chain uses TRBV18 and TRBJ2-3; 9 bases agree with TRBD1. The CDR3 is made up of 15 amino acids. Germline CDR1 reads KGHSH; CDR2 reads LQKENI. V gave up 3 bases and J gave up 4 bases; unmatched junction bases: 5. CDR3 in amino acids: CASSPGQGGADTQYF. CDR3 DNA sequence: TGTGCCAGCTCACCGGGACAGGGCGGCGCAGATACGCAGTATTTT. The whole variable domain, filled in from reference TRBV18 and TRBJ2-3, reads NAGVMQNPRHLVRRRGQEARLRCSPMKGHSHVYWYRQLPEEGLKFMVYLQKENIIDESGMPKERFSAEFPKEGPSILRIQQVVRGDSAAYFCASSPGQGGADTQYFGPGTRLTVL.

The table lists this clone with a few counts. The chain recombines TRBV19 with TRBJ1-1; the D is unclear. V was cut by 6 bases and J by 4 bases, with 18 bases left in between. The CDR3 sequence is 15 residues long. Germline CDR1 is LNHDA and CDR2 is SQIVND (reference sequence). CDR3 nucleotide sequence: TGTGCCAGTAGCGCAAGATTGGTCCGGGGCACTGAAGCTTTCTTT. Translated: CASSARLVRGTEAFF.

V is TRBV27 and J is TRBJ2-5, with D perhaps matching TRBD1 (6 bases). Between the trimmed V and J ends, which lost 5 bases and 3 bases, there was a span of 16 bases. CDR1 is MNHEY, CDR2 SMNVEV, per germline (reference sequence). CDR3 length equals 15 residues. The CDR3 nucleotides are TGTGCCAGCAGTACACGGGACATCTCAGAAGAGACCCAGTACTTC. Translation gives CASSTRDISEETQYF.

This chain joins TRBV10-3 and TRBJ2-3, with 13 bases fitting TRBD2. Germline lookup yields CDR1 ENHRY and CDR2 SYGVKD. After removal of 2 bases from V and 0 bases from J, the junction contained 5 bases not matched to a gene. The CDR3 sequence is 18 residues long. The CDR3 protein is CAISEPTSGGASTDTQYF. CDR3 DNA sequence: TGTGCCATCAGTGAGCCCACTAGCGGGGGGGCGAGCACAGATACGCAGTATTTT.

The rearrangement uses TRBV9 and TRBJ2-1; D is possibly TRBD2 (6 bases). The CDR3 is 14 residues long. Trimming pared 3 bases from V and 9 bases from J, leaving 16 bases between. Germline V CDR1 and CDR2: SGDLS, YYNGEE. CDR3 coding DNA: TGTGCCAGCAGCGCCGGGACTCATGGGGGTGAGCAGTTCTTC. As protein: CASSAGTHGGEQFF.

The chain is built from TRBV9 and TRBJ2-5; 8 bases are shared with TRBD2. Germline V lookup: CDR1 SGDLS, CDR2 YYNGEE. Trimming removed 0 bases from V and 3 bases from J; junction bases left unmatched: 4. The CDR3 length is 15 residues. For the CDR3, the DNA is TGTGCCAGCAGCGTAGGGAGCGGGGGAAAAGAGACCCAGTACTTC. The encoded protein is CASSVGSGGKETQYF.

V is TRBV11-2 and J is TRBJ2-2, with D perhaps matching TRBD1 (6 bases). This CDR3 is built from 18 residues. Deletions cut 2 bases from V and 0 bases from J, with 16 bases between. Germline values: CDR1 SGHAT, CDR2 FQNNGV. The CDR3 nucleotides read TGTGCCAGCAGCTTAAGGGGGTTGAGAAGGGCGAACACCGGGGAGCTGTTTTTT. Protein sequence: CASSLRGLRRANTGELFF.

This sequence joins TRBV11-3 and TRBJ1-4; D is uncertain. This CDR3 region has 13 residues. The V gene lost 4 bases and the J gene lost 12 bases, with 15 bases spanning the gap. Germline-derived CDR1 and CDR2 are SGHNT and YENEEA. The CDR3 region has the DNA TGTGCCAGCAGCTCGCCGGGTAGGAAGGAACTGTTTTTT. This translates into CASSSPGRKELFF.

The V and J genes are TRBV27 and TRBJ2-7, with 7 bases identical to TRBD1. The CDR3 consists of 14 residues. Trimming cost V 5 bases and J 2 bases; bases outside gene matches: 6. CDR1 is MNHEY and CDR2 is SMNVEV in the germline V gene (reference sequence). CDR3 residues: CASSPYRGPYEQYF. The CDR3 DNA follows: TGTGCCAGCAGTCCCTACAGGGGACCCTACGAGCAGTACTTC.

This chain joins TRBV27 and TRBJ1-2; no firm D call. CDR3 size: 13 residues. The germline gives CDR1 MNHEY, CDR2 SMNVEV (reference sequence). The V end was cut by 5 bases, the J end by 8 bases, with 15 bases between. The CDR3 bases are TGTGCCAGCAGTCCCTTCGAGAGAGGAGGCTACACCTTC. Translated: CASSPFERGGYTF.

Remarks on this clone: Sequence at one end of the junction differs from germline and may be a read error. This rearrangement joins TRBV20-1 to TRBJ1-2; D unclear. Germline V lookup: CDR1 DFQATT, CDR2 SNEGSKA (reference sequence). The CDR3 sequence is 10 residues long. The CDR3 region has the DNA TGCAGTGCTGGAAATGGAGGGCGGCACTTC. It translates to CSAGNGGRHF.

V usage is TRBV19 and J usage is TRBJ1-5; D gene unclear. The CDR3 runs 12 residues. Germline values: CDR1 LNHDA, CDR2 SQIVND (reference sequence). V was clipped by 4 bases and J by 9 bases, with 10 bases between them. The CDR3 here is CASSTLSRPQHF. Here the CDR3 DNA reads TGTGCCAGTAGTACTCTCAGTCGGCCCCAGCATTTT.

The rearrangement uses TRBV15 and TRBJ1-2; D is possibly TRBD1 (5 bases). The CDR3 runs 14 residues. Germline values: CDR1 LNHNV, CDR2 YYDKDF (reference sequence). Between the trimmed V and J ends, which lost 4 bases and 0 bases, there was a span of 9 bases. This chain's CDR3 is CATSNQGTNYGYTF. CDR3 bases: TGTGCCACCAGCAATCAGGGCACTAACTATGGCTACACCTTC.

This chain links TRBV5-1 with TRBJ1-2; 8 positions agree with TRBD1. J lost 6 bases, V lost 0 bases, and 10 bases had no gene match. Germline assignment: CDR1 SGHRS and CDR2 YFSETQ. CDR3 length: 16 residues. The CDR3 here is CASSLAAGQGYNGYTF. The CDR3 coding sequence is TGCGCCAGCAGCTTGGCAGCAGGACAGGGATATAATGGCTACACCTTC.

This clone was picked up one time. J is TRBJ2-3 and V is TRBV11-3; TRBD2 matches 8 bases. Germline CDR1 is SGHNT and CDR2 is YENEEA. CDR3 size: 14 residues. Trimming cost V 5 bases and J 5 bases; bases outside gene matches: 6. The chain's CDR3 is CASSLGGAIDTQYF. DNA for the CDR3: TGTGCCAGCAGCCTCGGGGGGGCTATAGATACGCAGTATTTT.

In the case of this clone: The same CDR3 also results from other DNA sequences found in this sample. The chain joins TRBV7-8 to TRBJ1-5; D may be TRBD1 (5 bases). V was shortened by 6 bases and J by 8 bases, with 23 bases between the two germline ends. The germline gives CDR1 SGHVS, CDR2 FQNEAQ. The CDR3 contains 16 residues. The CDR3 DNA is TGTGCCAGCAGGGGGGGGTGGGTATCGTCATCTGAGCCCCAGCATTTT. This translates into CASRGGWVSSSEPQHF.

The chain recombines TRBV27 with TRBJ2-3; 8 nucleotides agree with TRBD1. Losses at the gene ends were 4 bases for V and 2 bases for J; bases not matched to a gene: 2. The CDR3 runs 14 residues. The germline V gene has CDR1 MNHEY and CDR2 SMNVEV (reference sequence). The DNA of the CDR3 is TGTGCCAGCAGTTGGGACAGGTTCACAGATACGCAGTATTTT. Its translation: CASSWDRFTDTQYF.

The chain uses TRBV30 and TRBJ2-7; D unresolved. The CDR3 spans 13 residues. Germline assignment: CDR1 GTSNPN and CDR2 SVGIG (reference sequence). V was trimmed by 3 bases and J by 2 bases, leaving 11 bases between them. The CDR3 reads CAWRGGSTYEQYF. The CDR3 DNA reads TGTGCCTGGAGAGGCGGTTCAACCTACGAGCAGTACTTC.

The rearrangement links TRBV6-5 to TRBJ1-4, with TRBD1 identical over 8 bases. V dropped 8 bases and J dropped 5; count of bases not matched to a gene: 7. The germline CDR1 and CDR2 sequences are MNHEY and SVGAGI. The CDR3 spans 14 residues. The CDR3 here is CASRGQGSNEKLFF. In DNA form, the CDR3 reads TGTGCCAGCCGCGGACAGGGCTCGAATGAAAAACTGTTTTTT.

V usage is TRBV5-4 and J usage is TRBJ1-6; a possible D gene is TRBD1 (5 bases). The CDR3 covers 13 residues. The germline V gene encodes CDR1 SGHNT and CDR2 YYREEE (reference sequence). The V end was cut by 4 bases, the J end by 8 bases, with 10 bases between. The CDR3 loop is CASSPGGDSPLHF. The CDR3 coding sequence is TGTGCCAGCAGCCCTGGGGGGGATTCACCCCTCCACTTT. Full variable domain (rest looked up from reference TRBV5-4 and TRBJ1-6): ETGVTQSPTHLIKTRGQQVTLRCSSQSGHNTVSWYQQALGQGPQFIFQYYREEENGRGNFPPRFSGLQFPNYSSELNVNALELDDSALYLCASSPGGDSPLHFGNGTRLTVT.

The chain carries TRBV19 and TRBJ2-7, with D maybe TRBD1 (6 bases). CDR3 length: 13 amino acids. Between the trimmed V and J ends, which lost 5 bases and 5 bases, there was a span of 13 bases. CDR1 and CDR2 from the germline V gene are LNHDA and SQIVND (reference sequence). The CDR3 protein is CASSPGRGNEQYF. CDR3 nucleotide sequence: TGTGCCAGTAGTCCCGGCAGGGGCAACGAGCAGTACTTC.

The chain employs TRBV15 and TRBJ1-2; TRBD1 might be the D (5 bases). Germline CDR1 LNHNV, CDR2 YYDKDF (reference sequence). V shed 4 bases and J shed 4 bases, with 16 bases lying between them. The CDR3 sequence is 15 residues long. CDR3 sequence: CATSTTSGGRYGYTF. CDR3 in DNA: TGTGCCACCAGCACAACCTCCGGGGGTCGCTATGGCTACACCTTC.

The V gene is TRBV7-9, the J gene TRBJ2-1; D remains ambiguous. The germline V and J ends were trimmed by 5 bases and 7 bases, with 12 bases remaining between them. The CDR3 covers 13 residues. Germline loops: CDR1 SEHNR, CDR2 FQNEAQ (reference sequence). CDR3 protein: CASSPPSTNEQFF. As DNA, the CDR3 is TGTGCCAGCAGCCCCCCGTCAACAAATGAGCAGTTCTTC.

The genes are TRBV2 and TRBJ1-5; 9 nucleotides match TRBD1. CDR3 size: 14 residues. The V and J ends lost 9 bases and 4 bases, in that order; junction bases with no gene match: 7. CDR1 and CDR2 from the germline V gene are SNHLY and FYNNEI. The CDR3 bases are TGTGCCAGTCGGACAGGGGCAAGAAATCAGCCCCAGCATTTT. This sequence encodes CASRTGARNQPQHF.

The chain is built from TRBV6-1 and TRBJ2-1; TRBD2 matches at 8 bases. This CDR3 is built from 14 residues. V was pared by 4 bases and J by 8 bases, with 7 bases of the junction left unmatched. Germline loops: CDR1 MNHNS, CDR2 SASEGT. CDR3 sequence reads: CASSGGTSPDEQFF. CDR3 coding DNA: TGTGCCAGCAGTGGTGGGACTAGTCCGGATGAGCAGTTCTTC.

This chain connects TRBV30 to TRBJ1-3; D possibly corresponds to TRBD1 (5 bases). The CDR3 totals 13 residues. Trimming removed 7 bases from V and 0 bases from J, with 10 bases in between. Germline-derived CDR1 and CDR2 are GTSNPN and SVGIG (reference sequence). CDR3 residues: CALDNNSGNTIYF. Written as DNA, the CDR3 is TGTGCCTTGGACAATAACTCTGGAAACACCATATATTTT. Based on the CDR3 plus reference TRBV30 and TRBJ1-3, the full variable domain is SQTIHQWPATLVQPVGSPLSLECTVEGTSNPNLYWYRQAAGRGLQLLFYSVGIGQISSEVPQNLSASRPQDRQFILSSKKLLLSDSGFYLCALDNNSGNTIYFGEGSWLTVV.

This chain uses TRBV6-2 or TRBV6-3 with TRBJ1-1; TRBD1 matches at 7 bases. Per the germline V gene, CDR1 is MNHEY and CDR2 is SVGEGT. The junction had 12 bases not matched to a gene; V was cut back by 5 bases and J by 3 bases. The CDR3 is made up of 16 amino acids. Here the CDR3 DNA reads TGTGCCAGCAGTACCATTCCCTCTACAGGGGACACTGAAGCTTTCTTT. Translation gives CASSTIPSTGDTEAFF.

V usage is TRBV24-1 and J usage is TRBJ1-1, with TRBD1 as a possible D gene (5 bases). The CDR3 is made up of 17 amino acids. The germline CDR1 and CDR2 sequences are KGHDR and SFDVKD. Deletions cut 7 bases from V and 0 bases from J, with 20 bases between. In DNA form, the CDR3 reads TGTGCCACCAGCCATGGACACTCCTTGGGTATGAACACTGAAGCTTTCTTT. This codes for CATSHGHSLGMNTEAFF.

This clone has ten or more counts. The CDR3 here is CASSFLSGYGYTF. The DNA for the CDR3 is TGTGCCAGCAGCTTTCTATCGGGGTATGGCTACACCTTC. The rearrangement uses TRBV11-2 and TRBJ1-2, with D unresolved. CDR1 SGHAT and CDR2 FQNNGV come from the germline V gene. The germline V and J ends were trimmed by 3 bases and 5 bases, with 10 bases remaining between them. The CDR3 is 13 residues long.

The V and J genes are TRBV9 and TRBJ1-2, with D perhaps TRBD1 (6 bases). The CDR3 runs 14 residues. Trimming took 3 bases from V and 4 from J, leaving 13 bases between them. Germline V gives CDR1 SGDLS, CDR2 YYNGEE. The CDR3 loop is CASSARQVPYGYTF. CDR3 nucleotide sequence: TGTGCCAGCAGCGCCCGACAGGTACCCTATGGCTACACCTTC.

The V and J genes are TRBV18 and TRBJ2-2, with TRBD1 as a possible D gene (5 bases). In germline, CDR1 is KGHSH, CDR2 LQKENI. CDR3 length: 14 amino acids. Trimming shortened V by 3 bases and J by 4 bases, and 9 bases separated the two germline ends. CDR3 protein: CASSPRQTTGELFF. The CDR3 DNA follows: TGTGCCAGCTCACCGCGACAGACCACCGGGGAGCTGTTTTTT.